Following are 22 T cell receptor beta chains from one sample sequenced in a study of low-dose radiotherapy and immunotherapy resistance in tumors. First-strand cDNA used TRAV- and TRBV-specific primers, covering alpha and beta chains. It was with a constant-region primer and a V-primer adapter that TCRs were amplified over around 18 PCR cycles. One entry per CDR3 protein results from TCRdb running MiXCR on the reads. The sample contains around 90,000 distinct CDR3 sequences, under 20% of which appear only once. Sample time point: before trial treatment. The sample in question was PBMCs, obtained before treatment. The receptors were sampled from a male donor with prostate cancer.

The chain employs TRBV12-3 or TRBV12-4 and TRBJ1-2; 8 bases map to TRBD1. The CDR3 loop spans 13 amino acids. J was trimmed by 8 bases and V by 5 bases; bases with no gene match: 7. CDR3 loop: CASSKTGGGGYTF. CDR3 bases: TGTGCCAGCAGTAAAACAGGGGGAGGCGGCTACACCTTC.

The table lists this clonotype with many counts. Here the CDR3 DNA reads TGTGCCACCAGTGATTCAGCTTATAATTCACCCCTCCACTTT. It is translated as CATSDSAYNSPLHF. The rearrangement uses TRBV24-1 and TRBJ1-6, with D hard to call. Deletions cut 2 bases from V and 4 bases from J, with 5 bases between. CDR1 and CDR2 from the germline V gene are KGHDR and SFDVKD. The CDR3 covers 14 residues.

This clonotype has at least ten counts. The rearrangement uses TRBV14 and TRBJ2-7, with 9 nucleotides matching TRBD2. V was pared by 3 bases and J by 0 bases, with 9 bases of the junction left unmatched. The CDR3 extends over 17 amino acids. Germline V gives CDR1 SGHDN, CDR2 FVKESK. CDR3 sequence reads: CASSQGLAGQSSYEQYF. The DNA of the CDR3 is TGTGCCAGCAGCCAGGGTCTAGCGGGGCAGAGCTCCTACGAGCAGTACTTC.

The chain has TRBV29-1 and TRBJ1-2; 10 bases match TRBD1. Trimming took 5 bases from V and 4 from J; bases not matched to a gene: 4. The CDR3 covers 13 residues. Per germline, CDR1 SQVTM and CDR2 ANQGSEA. The CDR3 loop is CSVFGTGVYGYTF. The CDR3 DNA is TGCAGCGTTTTTGGGACAGGGGTCTATGGCTACACCTTC.

This clonotype was seen ten or more times. The chain joins TRBV18 to TRBJ2-1; D unresolved. V was pared by 3 bases and J by 0 bases, with 15 bases between. There are 17 residues in the CDR3. Germline lookup yields CDR1 KGHSH and CDR2 LQKENI. The CDR3 bases are TGTGCCAGCTCACCGCCCAAGACTTTCTACTCCTACAATGAGCAGTTCTTC. This translates into CASSPPKTFYSYNEQFF.

As to this clonotype: This may be a read error: a much more frequent sequence differs by one nucleotide. V and J are TRBV20-1 and TRBJ2-2, with D possibly being TRBD1 (6 bases). This CDR3 is 13 amino acids long. From germline, CDR1 is DFQATT and CDR2 SNEGSKA (reference sequence). CDR3 protein: CSAQDSNTGELSF. CDR3 nucleotides: TGCAGTGCCCAGGACAGCAACACCGGGGAGCTGTCTTTT.

This clonotype appeared many times. The V call is TRBV5-1, the J call TRBJ1-5; perhaps TRBD1 as D (5 bases). V lost 0 bases, J lost 5 bases, and 12 bases lay in between. Germline V lookup: CDR1 SGHRS, CDR2 YFSETQ. This CDR3 has 15 amino acids. This chain's CDR3 is CASSLDQGVDQPQHF. As DNA, the CDR3 is TGCGCCAGCAGCTTGGACCAGGGTGTCGATCAGCCCCAGCATTTT.

This clonotype showed up many times. The rearrangement joins TRBV20-1 to TRBJ1-2; no definite D call. The CDR3 consists of 10 residues. Trimming stripped 7 bases from V and 2 bases from J, with 5 bases between. CDR1 is DFQATT and CDR2 is SNEGSKA in the germline V gene (reference sequence). CDR3 amino acids: CSGSNYGYTF. In DNA form, the CDR3 reads TGCAGTGGAAGCAACTATGGCTACACCTTC.

This clonotype was seen ten or more times. The DNA for the CDR3 is TGTGCCAGCAGCGGAGCTAGCGGGGGGGGCTCCTACAATGAGCAGTTCTTC. Translating gives CASSGASGGGSYNEQFF. The V and J genes are TRBV9 and TRBJ2-1; 12 bases fit TRBD2. This CDR3 comprises 17 residues. CDR1 is SGDLS and CDR2 is YYNGEE in the germline V gene. Losses at the gene ends were 3 bases for V and 0 bases for J; bases not matched to a gene: 4.

V is TRBV11-2 and J is TRBJ2-5; TRBD2 agrees at 13 bases. This CDR3 is 15 amino acids long. Germline V CDR1 and CDR2: SGHAT, FQNNGV. With V trimmed by 5 bases and J by 5 bases, 5 bases remained unmatched. The CDR3 DNA follows: TGTGCCAGCAGCACTAGCGGGAGGGCCGCGGAGACCCAGTACTTC. Translating gives CASSTSGRAAETQYF.

The chain recombines TRBV20-1 with TRBJ2-5, with a tentative D call TRBD2 (6 bases). The CDR3 totals 14 residues. V shed 1 base and J shed 3 bases, with 12 bases lying between them. Germline CDR1 and CDR2: DFQATT and SNEGSKA (reference sequence). In DNA, the CDR3 is TGCAGTGCTAGAGCCCCTTGGGGGGAAGAGACCCAGTACTTC. Its translation: CSARAPWGEETQYF.

In this sample, this clonotype turned up many times. V and J are TRBV20-1 and TRBJ2-2; D not resolved. V was clipped by 3 bases and J by 3 bases, with 11 bases between them. There are 14 residues in the CDR3. Germline V gene lookup returns CDR1 DFQATT and CDR2 SNEGSKA (reference sequence). The CDR3 loop is CSASFNSYTGELFF. The CDR3 DNA is TGCAGTGCTAGTTTCAACTCCTACACCGGGGAGCTGTTTTTT.

This clonotype has a count of ten or more. V usage is TRBV10-2 and J usage is TRBJ2-3; D may correspond to TRBD1 or TRBD2 (5 bases each). The CDR3 runs 13 residues. V was clipped by 10 bases and J by 5 bases, with 16 bases between them. Germline lookup yields CDR1 WSHSY and CDR2 SAAADI. In DNA form, the CDR3 reads TGCGCCACCGGATTGGGGGATGTAGATACGCAGTATTTT. Translating it yields CATGLGDVDTQYF.

The table lists this clonotype with many counts. V gene TRBV29-1 combines with J gene TRBJ2-5, with TRBD2 matching 7 bases. The trim removed 1 base at V and 4 bases at J, leaving 9 bases unmatched. The CDR3 runs 15 residues. Germline V lookup: CDR1 SQVTM, CDR2 ANQGSEA. CDR3 protein: CSVEGLRGSVETQYF. CDR3 DNA: TGCAGCGTTGAAGGTTTGCGGGGGTCAGTAGAGACCCAGTACTTC. The full variable domain, rest sourced from reference TRBV29-1 and TRBJ2-5, is SAVISQKPSRDICQRGTSLTIQCQVDSQVTMMFWYRQQPGQSLTLIATANQGSEATYESGFVIDKFPISRPNLTFSTLTVSNMSPEDSSIYLCSVEGLRGSVETQYFGPGTRLLVL.

The CDR3, as DNA: TGTGCCAGCAGCGTAGGCGGGGCCGAAGATCAGCCCCAGCATTTT. Translation gives CASSVGGAEDQPQHF. V gene TRBV9 combines with J gene TRBJ1-5; tentative D call: TRBD1 (5 bases). In germline, CDR1 is SGDLS, CDR2 YYNGEE. V lost 0 bases and J lost 5, with 12 bases in between. The CDR3 spans 15 residues. The whole variable domain, filled in from reference TRBV9 and TRBJ1-5, reads DSGVTQTPKHLITATGQRVTLRCSPRSGDLSVYWYQQSLDQGLQFLIQYYNGEERAKGNILERFSAQQFPDLHSELNLSSLELGDSALYFCASSVGGAEDQPQHFGDGTRLSIL.

This clonotype was detected many times. This sequence joins TRBV19 and TRBJ2-5, with a weak D call TRBD2 (6 bases). V was pared by 3 bases and J by 2 bases, with 13 bases between. This CDR3 region has 15 residues. Germline V gene data show CDR1 as LNHDA and CDR2 as SQIVND (reference sequence). The CDR3 loop is CASSMKAGLQETQYF. Here the CDR3 DNA reads TGTGCCAGTAGTATGAAAGCGGGTCTACAAGAGACCCAGTACTTC.

This clonotype was counted at least ten times. Written as DNA, the CDR3 is TGTGCCAGCAGCCCTTCCGGGTTTAAGGCTTTCTTT. This sequence encodes CASSPSGFKAFF. The rearrangement links TRBV7-2 to TRBJ1-1; D remains ambiguous. The germline V and J ends were trimmed by 5 bases and 11 bases, with 15 bases remaining between them. The CDR3 runs 12 residues. CDR1 and CDR2 from the germline V gene are SGHTA and FQGNSA.

Judged by abundance, this clonotype is medium-sized. The chain has TRBV20-1 and TRBJ1-3; D call uncertain. The V gene lost 0 bases and the J gene lost 2 bases, with 11 bases spanning the gap. The germline CDR1 and CDR2 sequences are DFQATT and SNEGSKA (reference sequence). The CDR3 sequence is 15 residues long. CDR3: CSARERLSPGNTIYF. CDR3 in DNA: TGCAGTGCTAGAGAAAGGCTTTCCCCTGGAAACACCATATATTTT.

About this clonotype: Because the CDR3's place on the DNA is in doubt, the DNA is left out and the CDR3 is given as listed by TCRdb. The chain joins TRBV5-4 to TRBJ2-1; the table names TRBD2, a call not compared with the DNA. The CDR3 spans 23 residues, counting both ends. The V gene's germline CDR1 is SGHNT and CDR2 YYREEE (reference sequence). CDR3 sequence reads: CASSFYICSARDSGSGSTREQFF.

To note about this clonotype: A far larger clone is off by one base, so a read error is likely. V gene TRBV7-2 combines with J gene TRBJ2-7; maybe TRBD1 (6 bases). The DNA end is a closer match to TRBJ2-1, so the J assignment may be wrong. The CDR3 is 14 amino acids. Germline-derived CDR1 and CDR2 are SGHTA and FQGNSA. The CDR3 here is CTSSYNRVNNEQFF. The CDR3 DNA is TGTACCAGCAGCTACAACAGGGTAAACAATGAGCAGTTCTTC.

This clonotype was seen ten or more times. Germline is not matched at one junction end, which may reflect a read error. The chain couples TRBV5-3 to TRBJ2-5; TRBD2 agrees at 7 bases. Being an ORF, TRBV5-3 has a function that is uncertain. There are 15 residues in the CDR3. CDR3 sequence: CASSLVAGRSDTQYF. CDR3 DNA: TGTGCCAGCAGCTTAGTGGCCGGGAGGTCAGATACCCAGTACTTC.

This clonotype was recorded at least ten times. The chain combines TRBV6-5 with TRBJ2-7, with 11 bases identical to TRBD2. CDR3 length: 16 residues. V shed 2 bases, J shed 0 bases, and the junction held 3 bases outside the gene matches. The germline V gene has CDR1 MNHEY and CDR2 SVGAGI. The CDR3 nucleotides are TGTGCCAGCAGTTACACACTAGCGGGGGTCTCCTACGAGCAGTACTTC. Amino acid sequence: CASSYTLAGVSYEQYF.